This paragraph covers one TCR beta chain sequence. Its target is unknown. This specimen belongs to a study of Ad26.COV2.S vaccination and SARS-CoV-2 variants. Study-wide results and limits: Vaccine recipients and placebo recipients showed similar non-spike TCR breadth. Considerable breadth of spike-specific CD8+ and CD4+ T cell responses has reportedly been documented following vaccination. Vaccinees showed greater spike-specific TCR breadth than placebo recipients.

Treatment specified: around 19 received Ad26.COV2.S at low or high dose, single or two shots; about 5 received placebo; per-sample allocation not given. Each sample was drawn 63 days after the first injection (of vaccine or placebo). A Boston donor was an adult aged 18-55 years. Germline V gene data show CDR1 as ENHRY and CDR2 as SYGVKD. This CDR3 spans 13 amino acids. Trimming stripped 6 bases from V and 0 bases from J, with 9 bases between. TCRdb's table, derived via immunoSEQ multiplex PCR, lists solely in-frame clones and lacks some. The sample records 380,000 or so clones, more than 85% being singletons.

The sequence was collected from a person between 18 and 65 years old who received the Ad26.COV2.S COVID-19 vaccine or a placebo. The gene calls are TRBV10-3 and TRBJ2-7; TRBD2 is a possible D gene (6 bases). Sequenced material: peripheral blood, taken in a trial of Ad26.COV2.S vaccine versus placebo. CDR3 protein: CAISGRDSYEQYF. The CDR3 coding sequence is TGTGCCATCAGCGGGCGGGACTCCTACGAGCAGTACTTC.